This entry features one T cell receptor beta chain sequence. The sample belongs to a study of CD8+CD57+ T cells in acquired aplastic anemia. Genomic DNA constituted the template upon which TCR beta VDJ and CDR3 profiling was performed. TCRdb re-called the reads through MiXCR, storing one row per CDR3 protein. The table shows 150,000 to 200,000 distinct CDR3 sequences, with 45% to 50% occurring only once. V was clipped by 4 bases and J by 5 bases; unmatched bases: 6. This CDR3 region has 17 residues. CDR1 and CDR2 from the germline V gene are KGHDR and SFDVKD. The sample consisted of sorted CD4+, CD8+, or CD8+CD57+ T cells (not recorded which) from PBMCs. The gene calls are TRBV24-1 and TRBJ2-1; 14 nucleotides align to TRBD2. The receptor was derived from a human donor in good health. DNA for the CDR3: TGTGCCACCAGTGAAGGGACTAGCGGGAGATCAAACAATGAGCAGTTCTTC. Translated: CATSEGTSGRSNNEQFF.